This section outlines one T cell receptor beta chain sequence together with its context. Its cognate antigen is unknown. The sample belongs to a study of cytomegalovirus exposure and HLA in healthy donors. Study findings and constraints: Accurate HLA-A and HLA-B prediction from TCR beta sequences was reported for most subjects. Information on immune exposure was restricted to one variable (CMV serostatus).

Vbeta (60) and Jbeta (13) primers were used in the PCR. Authors' processing steps: In a later analysis, roughly 11 million of tens of millions of unique beta chains occurred in at least two donors. Generated by immunoSEQ multiplex PCR, the TCRdb table keeps only in-frame clones and is missing some. D and trimming come from the DNA, and the V and J calls and clone size come from that table. The table includes about 80,000 clones, 62% detected once. Germline CDR1 is SGHTS and CDR2 is YDEGEE. V was pared by 0 bases and J by 9 bases, with 11 bases of the junction left unmatched. CDR3 length equals 16 residues.

The chain employs TRBV5-8 and TRBJ1-5, with 8 bases that match TRBD1. The sequenced material came from PBMCs. The receptor was derived from a male donor in good health and CMV-seropositive. The CDR3 sequence: CASSLGQGARGTPQHF. DNA of the CDR3: TGTGCCAGCAGCTTGGGCCAGGGGGCAAGAGGGACGCCCCAGCATTTT.